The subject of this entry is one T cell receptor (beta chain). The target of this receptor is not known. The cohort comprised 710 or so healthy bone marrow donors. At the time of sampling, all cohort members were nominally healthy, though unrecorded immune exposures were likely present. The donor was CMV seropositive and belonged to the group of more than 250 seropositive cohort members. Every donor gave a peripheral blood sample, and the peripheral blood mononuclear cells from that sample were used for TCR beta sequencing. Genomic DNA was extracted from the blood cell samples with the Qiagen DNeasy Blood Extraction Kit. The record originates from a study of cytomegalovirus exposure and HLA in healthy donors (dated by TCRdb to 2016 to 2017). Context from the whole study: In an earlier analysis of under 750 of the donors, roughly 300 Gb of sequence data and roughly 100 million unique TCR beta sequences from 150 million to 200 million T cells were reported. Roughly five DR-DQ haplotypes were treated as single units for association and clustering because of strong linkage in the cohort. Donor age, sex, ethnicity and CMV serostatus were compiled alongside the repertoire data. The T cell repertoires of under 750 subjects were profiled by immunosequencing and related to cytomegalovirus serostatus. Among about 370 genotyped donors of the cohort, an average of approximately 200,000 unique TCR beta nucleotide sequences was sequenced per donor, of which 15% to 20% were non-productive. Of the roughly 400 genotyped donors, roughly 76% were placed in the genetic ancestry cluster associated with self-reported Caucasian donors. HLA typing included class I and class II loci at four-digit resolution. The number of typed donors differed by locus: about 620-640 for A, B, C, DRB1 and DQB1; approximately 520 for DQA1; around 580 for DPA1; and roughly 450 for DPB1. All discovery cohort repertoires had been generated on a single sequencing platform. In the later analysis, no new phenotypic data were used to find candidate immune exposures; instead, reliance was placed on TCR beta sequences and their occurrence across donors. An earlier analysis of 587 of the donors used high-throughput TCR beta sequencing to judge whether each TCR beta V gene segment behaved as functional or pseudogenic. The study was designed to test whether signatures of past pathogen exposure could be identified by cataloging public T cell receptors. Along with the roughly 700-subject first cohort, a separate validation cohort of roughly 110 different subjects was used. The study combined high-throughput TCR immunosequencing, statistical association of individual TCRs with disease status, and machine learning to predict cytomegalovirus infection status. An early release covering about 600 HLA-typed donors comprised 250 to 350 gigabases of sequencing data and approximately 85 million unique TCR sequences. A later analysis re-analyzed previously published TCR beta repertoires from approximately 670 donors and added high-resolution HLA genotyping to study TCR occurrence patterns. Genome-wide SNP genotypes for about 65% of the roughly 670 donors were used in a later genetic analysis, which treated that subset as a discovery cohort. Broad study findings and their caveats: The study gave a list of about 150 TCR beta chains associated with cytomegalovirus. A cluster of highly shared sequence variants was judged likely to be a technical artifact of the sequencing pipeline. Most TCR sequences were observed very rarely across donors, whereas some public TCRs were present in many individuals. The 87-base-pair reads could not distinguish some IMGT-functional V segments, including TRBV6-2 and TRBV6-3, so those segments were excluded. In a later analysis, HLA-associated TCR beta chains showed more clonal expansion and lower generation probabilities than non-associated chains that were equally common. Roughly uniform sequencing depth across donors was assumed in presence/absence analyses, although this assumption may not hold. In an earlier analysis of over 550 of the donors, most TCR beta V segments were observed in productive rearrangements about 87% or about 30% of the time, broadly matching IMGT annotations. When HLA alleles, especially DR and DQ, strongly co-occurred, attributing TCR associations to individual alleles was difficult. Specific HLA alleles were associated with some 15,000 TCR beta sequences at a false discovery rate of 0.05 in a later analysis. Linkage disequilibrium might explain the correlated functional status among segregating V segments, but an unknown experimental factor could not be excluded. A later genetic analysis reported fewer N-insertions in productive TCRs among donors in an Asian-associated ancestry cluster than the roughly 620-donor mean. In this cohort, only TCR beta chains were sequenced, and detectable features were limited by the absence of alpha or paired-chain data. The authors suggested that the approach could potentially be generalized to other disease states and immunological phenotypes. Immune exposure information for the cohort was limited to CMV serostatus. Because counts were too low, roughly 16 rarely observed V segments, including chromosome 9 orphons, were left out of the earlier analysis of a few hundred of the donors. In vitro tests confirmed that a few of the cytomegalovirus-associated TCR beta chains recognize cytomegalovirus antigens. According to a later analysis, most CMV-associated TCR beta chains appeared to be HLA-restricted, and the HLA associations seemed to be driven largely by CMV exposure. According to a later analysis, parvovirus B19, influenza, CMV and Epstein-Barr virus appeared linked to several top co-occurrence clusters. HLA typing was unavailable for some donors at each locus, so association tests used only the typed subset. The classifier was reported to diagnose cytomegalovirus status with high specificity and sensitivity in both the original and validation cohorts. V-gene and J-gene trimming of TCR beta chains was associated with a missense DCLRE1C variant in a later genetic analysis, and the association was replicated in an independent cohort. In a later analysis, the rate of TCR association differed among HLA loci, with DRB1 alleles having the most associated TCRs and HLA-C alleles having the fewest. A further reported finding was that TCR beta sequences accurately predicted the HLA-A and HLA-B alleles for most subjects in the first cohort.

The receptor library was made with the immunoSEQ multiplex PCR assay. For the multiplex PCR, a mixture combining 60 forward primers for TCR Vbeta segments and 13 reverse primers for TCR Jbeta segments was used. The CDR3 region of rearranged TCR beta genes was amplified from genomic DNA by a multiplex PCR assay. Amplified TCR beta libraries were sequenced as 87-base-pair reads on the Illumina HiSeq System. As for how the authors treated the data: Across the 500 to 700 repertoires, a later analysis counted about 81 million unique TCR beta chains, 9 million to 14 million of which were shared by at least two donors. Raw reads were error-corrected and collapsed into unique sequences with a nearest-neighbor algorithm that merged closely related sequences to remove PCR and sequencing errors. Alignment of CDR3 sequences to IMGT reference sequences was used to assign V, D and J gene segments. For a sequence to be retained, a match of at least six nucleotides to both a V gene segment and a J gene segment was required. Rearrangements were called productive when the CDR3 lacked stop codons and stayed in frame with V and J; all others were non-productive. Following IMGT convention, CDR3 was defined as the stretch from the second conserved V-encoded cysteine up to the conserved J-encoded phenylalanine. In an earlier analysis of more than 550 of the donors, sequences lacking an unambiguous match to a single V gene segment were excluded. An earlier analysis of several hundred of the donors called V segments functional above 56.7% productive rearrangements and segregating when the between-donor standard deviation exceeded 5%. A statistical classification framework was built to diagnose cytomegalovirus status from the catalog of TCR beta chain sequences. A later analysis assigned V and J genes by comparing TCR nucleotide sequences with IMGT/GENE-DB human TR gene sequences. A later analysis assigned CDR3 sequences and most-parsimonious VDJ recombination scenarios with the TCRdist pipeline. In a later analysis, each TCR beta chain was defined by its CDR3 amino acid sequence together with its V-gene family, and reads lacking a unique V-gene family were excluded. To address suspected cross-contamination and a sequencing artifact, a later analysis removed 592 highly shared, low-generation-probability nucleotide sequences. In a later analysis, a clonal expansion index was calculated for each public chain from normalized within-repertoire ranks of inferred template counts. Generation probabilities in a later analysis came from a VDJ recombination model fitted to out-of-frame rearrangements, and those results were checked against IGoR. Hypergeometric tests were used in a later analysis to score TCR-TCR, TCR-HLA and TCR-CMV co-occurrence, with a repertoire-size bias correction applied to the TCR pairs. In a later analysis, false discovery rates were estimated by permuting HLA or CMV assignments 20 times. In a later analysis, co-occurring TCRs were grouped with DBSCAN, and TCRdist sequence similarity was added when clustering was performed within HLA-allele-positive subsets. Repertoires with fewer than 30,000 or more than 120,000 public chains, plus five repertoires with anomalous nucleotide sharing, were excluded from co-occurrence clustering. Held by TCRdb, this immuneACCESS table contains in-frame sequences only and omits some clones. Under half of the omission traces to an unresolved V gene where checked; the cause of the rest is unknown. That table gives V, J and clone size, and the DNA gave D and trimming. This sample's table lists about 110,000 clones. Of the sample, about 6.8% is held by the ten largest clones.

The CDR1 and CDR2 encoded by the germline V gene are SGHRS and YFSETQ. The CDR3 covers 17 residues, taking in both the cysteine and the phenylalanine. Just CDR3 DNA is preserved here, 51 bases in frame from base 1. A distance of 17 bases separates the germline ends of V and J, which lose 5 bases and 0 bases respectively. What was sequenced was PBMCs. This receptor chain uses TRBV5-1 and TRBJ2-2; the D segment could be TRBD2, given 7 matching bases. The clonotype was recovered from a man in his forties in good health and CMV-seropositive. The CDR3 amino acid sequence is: CASRIEGGGANTGELFF. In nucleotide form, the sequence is TGCGCCAGCAGAATTGAGGGGGGGGGAGCGAACACCGGGGAGCTGTTTTTT.